One and the same sample provided the 29 T cell receptor beta chains below, sequenced in a study of T cell changes during pregnancy in multiple sclerosis. Sequenced by immunoSEQ multiplex PCR; TCRdb stores in-frame clones only, minus some. The sample has under 65,000 clones; roughly 91% are singletons. The material sequenced was CD4+ T cells from peripheral blood mononuclear cells, taken after pregnancy. The receptors come from a female donor in good health, enrolled as a control in a pregnancy study.

The rearrangement joins TRBV7-9 to TRBJ1-1; no firm D call. V was trimmed by 10 bases and J by 11 bases, leaving 17 bases between them. The CDR3 runs 11 residues. From germline, CDR1 is SEHNR and CDR2 FQNEAQ (reference sequence). The CDR3, as DNA: TGTGCCACCCTATCATCTCCGTCGGCTTTCTTT. Translated: CATLSSPSAFF.

The V call is TRBV7-9, the J call TRBJ2-5; 7 bases are shared with TRBD1. The junction had 5 bases not matched to a gene; V was cut back by 2 bases and J by 2 bases. The germline V gene encodes CDR1 SEHNR and CDR2 FQNEAQ (reference sequence). This CDR3 has 15 amino acids. This CDR3 reads CASSLKGTVQETQYF. The DNA of the CDR3 is TGTGCCAGCAGCTTAAAAGGGACAGTTCAAGAGACCCAGTACTTC.

The chain carries TRBV30 and TRBJ1-3; TRBD1 agrees at 8 bases. Trimming removed 6 bases from V and 2 bases from J; junction bases left unmatched: 3. From germline, CDR1 is GTSNPN and CDR2 SVGIG (reference sequence). This CDR3 has 13 amino acids. CDR3 sequence reads: CACDRGPGNTIYF. CDR3 bases: TGTGCCTGCGACAGGGGACCTGGAAACACCATATATTTT.

The chain couples TRBV6-1 to TRBJ2-7, with 11 positions matching TRBD2. The CDR3 consists of 15 residues. With V trimmed by 6 bases and J by 3 bases, 7 bases remained unmatched. CDR1 and CDR2 (germline): MNHNS, SASEGT. The CDR3 here is CASRTGTSGYYEQYF. CDR3 bases: TGTGCCAGCAGAACCGGGACTAGCGGATACTACGAGCAGTACTTC.

The chain links TRBV10-2 to TRBJ2-7, with D maybe TRBD2 (7 bases). Germline CDR1 WSHSY, CDR2 SAAADI. CDR3 size: 14 residues. V was trimmed by 6 bases and J by 4 bases, leaving 16 bases between them. CDR3 bases: TGCGCCAGCAGATCTGTCGGGGGGCTTTACGAGCAGTACTTC. As protein: CASRSVGGLYEQYF.

This chain uses TRBV19 with TRBJ1-3; TRBD1 is a possible D gene (5 bases). Trimming left V 4 bases short and J 0 bases short, with 16 bases between. The CDR3 is made up of 17 amino acids. The V gene's germline CDR1 is LNHDA and CDR2 SQIVND (reference sequence). The CDR3 coding sequence is TGTGCCAGTAGTACTCAAACCGGCGACAGCTCTGGAAACACCATATATTTT. The encoded protein is CASSTQTGDSSGNTIYF. Full variable domain (rest looked up from reference TRBV19 and TRBJ1-3): DGGITQSPKYLFRKEGQNVTLSCEQNLNHDAMYWYRQDPGQGLRLIYYSQIVNDFQKGDIAEGYSVSREKKESFPLTVTSAQKNPTAFYLCASSTQTGDSSGNTIYFGEGSWLTVV.

The chain employs TRBV5-4 and TRBJ1-3; 7 nucleotides agree with TRBD1. V was clipped by 4 bases and J by 4 bases; unmatched bases: 5. Germline V lookup: CDR1 SGHNT, CDR2 YYREEE (reference sequence). CDR3 length: 14 residues. The CDR3 loop reads CASSRQGPGNTIYF. In DNA form, the CDR3 reads TGTGCCAGCAGCCGACAGGGTCCCGGAAACACCATATATTTT.

CDR3 sequence: CSILGQATTYNEQFF. The CDR3 nucleotides are TGCAGCATCCTTGGACAGGCCACCACCTACAATGAGCAGTTCTTC. The gene calls are TRBV29-1 and TRBJ2-1; 7 nucleotides align to TRBD1. The germline V gene encodes CDR1 SQVTM and CDR2 ANQGSEA. With V trimmed by 8 bases and J by 2 bases, 12 bases remained unmatched. The CDR3 runs to 15 residues.

The chain employs TRBV19 and TRBJ2-7; 9 bases are a match to TRBD1. V gave up 9 bases and J gave up 3 bases; unmatched junction bases: 9. This CDR3 has 14 amino acids. Germline V gene lookup returns CDR1 LNHDA and CDR2 SQIVND (reference sequence). The CDR3 nucleotides are TGTGCCAGCCGACCGGACAGGGGAAACTACGAGCAGTACTTC. Residues: CASRPDRGNYEQYF. Looking up the rest from reference TRBV19 and TRBJ2-7 gives the full variable domain: DGGITQSPKYLFRKEGQNVTLSCEQNLNHDAMYWYRQDPGQGLRLIYYSQIVNDFQKGDIAEGYSVSREKKESFPLTVTSAQKNPTAFYLCASRPDRGNYEQYFGPGTRLTVT.

The V and J genes are TRBV7-6 and TRBJ2-3; 8 bases agree with TRBD2. The CDR3 is 15 residues long. J gave up 2 bases and V 1 base, and 2 bases lay outside the gene matches. The germline V gene encodes CDR1 SGHVS and CDR2 FNYEAQ. This chain's CDR3 is CASSLGTSYTDTQYF. The CDR3 DNA sequence: TGTGCCAGCAGCTTAGGGACTAGCTACACAGATACGCAGTATTTT.

CDR3 DNA sequence: TGTGCCAGCACCCCGACATCGCGAAATCAGCCCCAGCATTTT. This sequence encodes CASTPTSRNQPQHF. J is TRBJ1-5 and V is TRBV28; no clear D gene. The CDR3 loop spans 14 amino acids. The V end was cut by 7 bases, the J end by 4 bases, with 14 bases between. Germline values: CDR1 MDHEN, CDR2 SYDVKM.

J is TRBJ1-1 and V is TRBV6-5; D is unresolved. V lost 2 bases, J lost 4 bases, and 8 bases lay in between. The V gene's germline CDR1 is MNHEY and CDR2 SVGAGI. CDR3 length: 13 residues. The CDR3, as DNA: TGTGCCAGCAGTTACCAACCCAGCACTGAAGCTTTCTTT. It encodes CASSYQPSTEAFF.

The DNA for the CDR3 is TGTGCCAGCAGCTTACAGGATCTGGGGTACTTC. Its translation is CASSLQDLGYF. J is TRBJ2-5 and V is TRBV7-9; no definite D call. Trimming took 2 bases from V and 13 from J, leaving 11 bases between them. The germline CDR1 and CDR2 sequences are SEHNR and FQNEAQ (reference sequence). The CDR3 totals 11 residues.

The chain couples TRBV2 to TRBJ1-5; TRBD1 matches 7 bases. Germline V CDR1 and CDR2: SNHLY, FYNNEI. This CDR3 has 15 amino acids. V shed 6 bases, J shed 0 bases, and the junction held 5 bases outside the gene matches. DNA for the CDR3: TGTGCCAGCAGAGCCGGGACAGCTAGCAATCAGCCCCAGCATTTT. Translated: CASRAGTASNQPQHF.

This clone was detected only once. The genes are TRBV20-1 and TRBJ1-2, with no clear D. Germline-derived CDR1 and CDR2 are DFQATT and SNEGSKA (reference sequence). This CDR3 has 11 amino acids. Trimming took off 6 bases at V and 7 bases at J, with 12 bases between the two ends. This CDR3 is CSAESGVGYTF. In nucleotides, the CDR3 is TGCAGTGCCGAGTCCGGGGTTGGCTACACCTTC.

The V and J genes are TRBV30 and TRBJ1-2; 9 positions match TRBD1. This CDR3 contains 14 residues. Germline CDR1 reads GTSNPN; CDR2 reads SVGIG (reference sequence). Trimming took 1 base from V and 3 from J; bases not matched to a gene: 3. The CDR3 loop is CAWSGGQGDYGYTF. CDR3 DNA sequence: TGTGCCTGGAGTGGGGGACAGGGAGACTATGGCTACACCTTC.

The chain couples TRBV28 to TRBJ2-3, with TRBD1 matching over 9 bases. In germline, CDR1 is MDHEN, CDR2 SYDVKM. After removal of 5 bases from V and 2 bases from J, the junction contained 8 bases not matched to a gene. The CDR3 has 16 residues. The DNA of the CDR3 is TGTGCCAGCAGTCGAGCGGACAGGGGCAACACAGATACGCAGTATTTT. Translated, it gives CASSRADRGNTDTQYF.

The J gene is TRBJ2-2, the V gene TRBV11-2, with D maybe TRBD1 (5 bases). The germline CDR1 and CDR2 sequences are SGHAT and FQNNGV. The CDR3 runs 15 residues. Trimming removed 2 bases from V and 5 bases from J, with 12 bases in between. CDR3 loop: CASSLRGMETGELFF. The CDR3 nucleotides read TGTGCCAGCAGCTTAAGGGGAATGGAAACCGGGGAGCTGTTTTTT.

The chain uses TRBV15 and TRBJ2-3, with 12 bases matching TRBD2. The CDR3 totals 16 residues. Per the germline V gene, CDR1 is LNHNV and CDR2 is YYDKDF (reference sequence). V trimming: 4 bases; J trimming: 2 bases; junction bases outside the gene matches: 4. The CDR3 bases are TGTGCCACCAGCAAAAGACTAGCGGGGGCCACAGATACGCAGTATTTT. This codes for CATSKRLAGATDTQYF.

The chain is built from TRBV30 and TRBJ1-1; D may be TRBD1 (6 bases). The ends were cut back, 5 bases at V and 4 bases at J, with 20 bases in the middle. The CDR3 runs 15 residues. The germline V gene encodes CDR1 GTSNPN and CDR2 SVGIG (reference sequence). The CDR3, as DNA: TGTGCCTGGGGGATGGGGGGGGCGCGGGCCACTGAAGCTTTCTTT. Protein: CAWGMGGARATEAFF.

This CDR3 is CASSPQGMSGATNEKLFF. The CDR3 bases are TGTGCCAGCTCACCTCAAGGAATGAGCGGGGCAACTAATGAAAAACTGTTTTTT. This sequence joins TRBV18 and TRBJ1-4, with D unresolved. This CDR3 spans 18 amino acids. The germline gives CDR1 KGHSH, CDR2 LQKENI. Trimming stripped 3 bases from V and 0 bases from J, with 17 bases between.

V and J are TRBV4-2 and TRBJ2-7, with 9 bases lining up with TRBD1. CDR1 and CDR2 (germline): LGHNA, YNFKEQ. CDR3 length: 16 amino acids. V dropped 4 bases and J dropped 5; count of bases not matched to a gene: 12. The CDR3 region is CASSLRTGAGVNEQYF. The CDR3 nucleotides read TGTGCCAGCAGCCTCCGGACAGGGGCGGGGGTGAACGAGCAGTACTTC.

This chain uses TRBV30 with TRBJ1-1, with TRBD1 matching over 10 bases. CDR1 and CDR2 from the germline V gene are GTSNPN and SVGIG (reference sequence). This CDR3 has 14 amino acids. Losses at the gene ends were 5 bases for V and 11 bases for J; bases not matched to a gene: 14. This CDR3 is CAWRPGQGPTWAFF. In DNA, the CDR3 is TGTGCCTGGCGACCGGGACAGGGGCCGACGTGGGCTTTCTTT.

The chain combines TRBV10-3 with TRBJ1-6; tentative D call: TRBD1 (5 bases). The ends were cut back, 5 bases at V and 6 bases at J, with 8 bases in the middle. This CDR3 contains 13 residues. Germline V CDR1 and CDR2: ENHRY, SYGVKD. The CDR3 region has the DNA TGTGCCATCAGTTCAGGGTTTAATTCACCCCTCCACTTT. It encodes CAISSGFNSPLHF.

The V gene is TRBV19, the J gene TRBJ2-1; D may be TRBD2 (6 bases). The CDR3 runs 16 residues. Trimming removed 6 bases at V and 6 bases at J, with 21 bases between. From germline, CDR1 is LNHDA and CDR2 SQIVND (reference sequence). Here the CDR3 DNA reads TGTGCCAGTAGCATTAGCGGTGGGAGAGGGAGCAATGAGCAGTTCTTC. Translation: CASSISGGRGSNEQFF.

This chain joins TRBV4-1 and TRBJ1-1; 10 nucleotides agree with TRBD1. CDR1 and CDR2 from the germline V gene are MGHRA and YSYEKL. V shed 4 bases and J 3 bases; nucleotides not matched to a gene: 11. The length of the CDR3 is 17 residues. CDR3 protein: CASSLPGQGKWDTEAFF. For the CDR3, the DNA is TGCGCCAGCAGCCTTCCGGGACAGGGGAAGTGGGACACTGAAGCTTTCTTT.

On this clone itself: This specimen includes other DNA sequences encoding the same CDR3. The rearrangement uses TRBV5-8 and TRBJ1-6, with no clear D. CDR3 length: 13 residues. Trimming left V 2 bases short and J 8 bases short, with 8 bases between. CDR1 and CDR2 (germline): SGHTS, YDEGEE. The CDR3 protein is CASSFNRDSPLHF. CDR3 coding DNA: TGTGCCAGCAGCTTTAACAGAGATTCACCCCTCCACTTT.

This sequence joins TRBV5-8 and TRBJ1-2, with unresolved D. This CDR3 has 13 residues. Germline V gene sequence: CDR1 SGHTS, CDR2 YDEGEE. V lost 2 bases to trimming and J lost 8 bases, with 13 bases between them. Here the CDR3 DNA reads TGTGCCAGCAGCTTTTCGGGTTCTCGGGGCTACACCTTC. Protein product: CASSFSGSRGYTF.

CDR3 sequence: CASSQGGGAGERTEAFF. The CDR3 nucleotides are TGCGCCAGCAGCCAAGGCGGTGGGGCGGGGGAGCGCACTGAAGCTTTCTTT. V and J are TRBV4-1 and TRBJ1-1; D perhaps matches TRBD1 (5 bases). Germline assignment: CDR1 MGHRA and CDR2 YSYEKL. The CDR3 length is 17 residues. V was pared by 1 base and J by 4 bases, with 19 bases between.